The rows below give T cell receptor beta chains drawn from one sample of a study of beta chain features in type 1 diabetes. Using immunoSEQ multiplex PCR, the repertoire was profiled, and TCRdb retains in-frame clones only, with some absent. The repertoire has over 650,000 clones, over 12% of them found once; the top ten carry 0.035% to 0.045%. Sequencing input: naive CD4+ T cells from blood. These TCRs come from a man aged 18 to 35 with type 1 diabetes. CDR3s include the opening cysteine and the closing phenylalanine or tryptophan. D genes are given only for firm matches. The listing skips clone size in some rows; elsewhere it reads once, few, many or a size class.

clone_size | j_call | v_call | d_call | cdr3_aa | cdr3_nt
- | TRBJ1-1 | TRBV6-5 | - | CASSLLGVNTEAFF | TGTGCCAGCAGTTTGCTGGGAGTGAACACTGAAGCTTTCTTT
- | TRBJ1-3 | TRBV30 | - | CAWSLGPGASGNTIYF | TGTGCCTGGAGTTTAGGACCGGGAGCCAGTGGAAACACCATATATTTT
- | TRBJ2-5 | TRBV5-1 | - | CASSLGLEETQYF | TGCGCCAGCAGCTTGGGACTGGAAGAGACCCAGTACTTC
few | TRBJ2-1 | TRBV27 | - | CATDSMGAISYNEQFF | TGTGCCACCGACTCGATGGGGGCGATTTCCTACAATGAGCAGTTCTTC
- | TRBJ2-2 | TRBV28 | - | CASGIRPTGELFF | TGTGCCAGCGGAATCCGGCCCACCGGGGAGCTGTTTTTT
few | TRBJ1-1 | TRBV18 | - | CASSPRTDDTEAFF | TGTGCCAGCTCACCCCGGACAGATGACACTGAAGCTTTCTTT
- | TRBJ2-7 | TRBV6-6 | TRBD1 | CASSYTPGQTYEQYF | TGTGCCAGCAGTTACACCCCGGGACAGACCTACGAGCAGTACTTC
few | TRBJ1-2 | TRBV7-2 | - | CASSQGWGRDYGYTF | TGTGCCAGCAGCCAGGGTTGGGGCAGGGATTATGGCTACACCTTC
once | TRBJ2-6 | TRBV5-4 | TRBD1 | CASSPQGAGSGANVLTF | TGTGCCAGCAGCCCACAGGGGGCTGGTTCTGGGGCCAACGTCCTGACTTTC
- | TRBJ1-4 | TRBV9 | TRBD1 | CASSVEPLGRGRDVKLFF | TGTGCCAGCAGCGTAGAGCCCCTTGGGAGGGGGCGCGATGTAAAACTGTTTTTT
- | TRBJ2-5 | TRBV28 | - | CASSPPLRIETQYF | TGTGCCAGCAGTCCTCCTCTGAGGATAGAGACCCAGTACTTC
few | TRBJ1-2 | TRBV7-9 | - | CASSSGRDYGYTF | TGTGCCAGCAGCTCCGGACGGGACTATGGCTACACCTTC
few | TRBJ2-7 | TRBV7-2 | - | CASSSDLRLRNYEQYF | TGTGCCAGCAGCTCAGATCTACGGCTCCGGAACTACGAGCAGTACTTC
few | TRBJ2-2 | TRBV15 | - | CATSRDRGAEELFF | TGTGCCACCAGCAGAGATCGGGGGGCGGAGGAGCTGTTTTTT
- | TRBJ2-7 | TRBV7-2 | - | CASSFRRAGEQYF | TGTGCCAGCAGCTTTAGGCGCGCGGGGGAGCAGTACTTC
few | TRBJ2-1 | TRBV14 | - | CASSQDTGESYNEQFF | TGTGCCAGCAGCCAAGATACGGGGGAATCCTACAATGAGCAGTTCTTC
- | TRBJ2-2 | TRBV12-5 | - | CASGLIINTGELFF | TGTGCTAGTGGTTTGATCATCAACACCGGGGAGCTGTTTTTT
- | TRBJ1-2 | TRBV28 | - | CASRTGTSGFFYGYTF | TGTGCCAGCAGGACCGGAACGAGTGGCTTCTTCTATGGCTACACCTTC
few | TRBJ1-3 | TRBV28 | TRBD1 | CATDRGGSGNTIYF | TGTGCCACGGACAGGGGAGGCTCTGGAAACACCATATATTTT
- | TRBJ2-3 | TRBV30 | TRBD1 | CARDRELSTDTQYF | TGTGCCCGGGACAGGGAGTTAAGCACAGATACGCAGTATTTT
- | TRBJ1-2 | TRBV5-1 | - | CASRGPGNYGYTF | TGCGCCAGCAGAGGACCAGGGAACTATGGCTACACCTTC
- | TRBJ2-5 | TRBV6-5 | - | CASSYSAPGQETQYF | TGTGCCAGCAGTTACTCGGCCCCGGGCCAAGAGACCCAGTACTTC
- | TRBJ2-5 | TRBV4-1 | TRBD1 | CASSQGQVGETQYF | TGCGCCAGCAGCCAGGGACAGGTGGGAGAGACCCAGTACTTC
few | TRBJ2-5 | TRBV18 | TRBD1 | CASSSTGGAMETQYF | TGTGCCAGCTCCTCGACAGGGGGCGCCATGGAGACCCAGTACTTC
- | TRBJ1-5 | TRBV5-1 | - | CASSLGEDQPQHF | TGCGCCAGCAGCTTGGGGGAGGATCAGCCCCAGCATTTT
- | TRBJ2-5 | TRBV7-2 | - | CASSLRGETQYF | TGTGCCAGCTCGTTGAGGGGAGAGACCCAGTACTTC
few | TRBJ2-3 | TRBV27 | TRBD2 | CASSRTSGRLPRPTDTQYF | TGTGCCAGCAGTCGGACTAGCGGGAGACTGCCGCGGCCCACAGATACGCAGTATTTT
few | TRBJ1-2 | TRBV28 | TRBD1 | CASSSEGTVRPNYGYTF | TGTGCCAGCAGTTCCGAAGGGACAGTTAGACCAAACTATGGCTACACCTTC
- | TRBJ2-3 | TRBV10-3 | TRBD2 | CAISATSGSWTDTQYF | TGTGCCATCAGTGCGACTAGCGGAAGTTGGACAGATACGCAGTATTTT
- | TRBJ1-6 | TRBV28 | TRBD1 | CASSLWEGATRRPGDSPLHF | TGTGCCAGCAGTTTATGGGAGGGGGCGACGCGGAGACCTGGAGATTCACCCCTCCACTTT
few | TRBJ2-1 | TRBV29-1 | - | CSVSSVNEQFF | TGCAGCGTTTCTTCGGTAAATGAGCAGTTCTTC
few | TRBJ1-5 | TRBV18 | TRBD1 | CASSPQGAGIQPQHF | TGTGCCAGCTCTCCTCAGGGGGCTGGTATTCAGCCCCAGCATTTT
- | TRBJ2-2 | TRBV2 | - | CASSPQGTNTGELFF | TGTGCCAGCAGCCCCCAGGGAACAAACACCGGGGAGCTGTTTTTT
- | TRBJ2-3 | TRBV18 | - | CASSPPVSTDTQYF | TGTGCCAGCTCACCACCCGTAAGCACAGATACGCAGTATTTT
- | TRBJ1-2 | TRBV4-3 | TRBD1 | CASSTDRDYGYTF | TGCGCCAGCAGCACAGACAGGGACTATGGCTACACCTTC
- | TRBJ1-1 | TRBV2 | - | CAIGRGLDTEAFF | TGTGCCATAGGTCGGGGATTAGACACTGAAGCTTTCTTT
few | TRBJ1-4 | TRBV4-2 | - | CASSQGTVQGANEKLFF | TGTGCCAGCAGCCAGGGGACTGTACAGGGAGCTAATGAAAAACTGTTTTTT
- | TRBJ2-5 | TRBV5-1 | TRBD2 | CASSPGTSGSQETQYF | TGCGCCAGCAGTCCCGGGACTAGCGGGTCCCAAGAGACCCAGTACTTC
- | TRBJ2-1 | TRBV5-1 | TRBD2 | CASSYSSRVLATTNEQFF | TGCGCCAGCAGCTACTCCTCTCGGGTACTAGCGACTACCAATGAGCAGTTCTTC
- | TRBJ2-3 | TRBV7-9 | TRBD2 | CASSFSGLAGGTDTQYF | TGTGCCAGCAGCTTTTCCGGACTAGCGGGAGGCACAGATACGCAGTATTTT
few | TRBJ2-7 | TRBV28 | - | CASSSGTLFYEQYF | TGTGCCAGCAGTTCTGGGACACTATTCTACGAGCAGTACTTC
many | TRBJ2-1 | TRBV2 | - | CASSRQEYNEQFF | TGTGCCAGCAGCCGGCAGGAGTACAATGAGCAGTTCTTC
- | TRBJ2-3 | TRBV29-1 | - | CSVWSITSTDTQYF | TGCAGCGTATGGTCCATAACTAGCACAGATACGCAGTATTTT
- | TRBJ2-7 | TRBV7-2 | - | CASSFRQATYEQYF | TGTGCCAGCAGCTTCCGACAGGCTACCTACGAGCAGTACTTC